This TCR beta chain is from a study of T-cell reconstitution after alpha-beta-depleted transplantation in children. Unique molecular identifiers were incorporated into the prepared TCRbeta library. TCRdb re-derived calls from the PCR reads in MiXCR, one entry per CDR3 protein. Of under 250,000 distinct CDR3 sequences in the sample, 20% to 30% are singletons; the top ten hold 4% to 6%. With 2 bases removed from V and 2 bases from J, the gap between germline ends came to 10 bases. The CDR3 sequence is 15 residues long. In its sample, this clonotype was seen many times. The chain carries TRBV12-3 or TRBV12-4 and TRBJ2-1; D gene ambiguous. The material sequenced was PBMCs, mostly from graft donor cells, taken 360 days after TCRalphabeta/CD19-depleted stem cell transplant. The receptor comes from a female patient aged 2 to 10 who had a stem cell transplant for congenital amegakaryocytic thrombocytopenia, so the T cells may come from the graft donor. CDR3 in amino acids: CASSLIRTAYNEQFF. Here the CDR3 DNA reads TGTGCCAGCAGTTTAATCCGGACGGCCTACAATGAGCAGTTCTTC.